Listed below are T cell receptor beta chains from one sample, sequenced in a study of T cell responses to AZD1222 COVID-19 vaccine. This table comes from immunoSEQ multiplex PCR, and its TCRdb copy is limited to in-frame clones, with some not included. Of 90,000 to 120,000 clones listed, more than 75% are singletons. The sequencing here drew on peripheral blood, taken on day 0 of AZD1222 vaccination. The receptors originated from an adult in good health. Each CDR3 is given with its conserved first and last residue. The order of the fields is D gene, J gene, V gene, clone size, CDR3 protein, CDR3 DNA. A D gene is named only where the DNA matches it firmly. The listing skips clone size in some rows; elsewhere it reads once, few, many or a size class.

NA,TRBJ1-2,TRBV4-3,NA,CASSQDGSGAQGYTF,TGCGCCAGCAGCCAAGATGGGTCAGGGGCGCAGGGCTACACCTTC
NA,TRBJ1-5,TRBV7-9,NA,CASSLGVHQPQHF,TGTGCCAGCAGCTTAGGAGTGCATCAGCCCCAGCATTTT
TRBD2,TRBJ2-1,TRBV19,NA,CASSTSGGLEQFF,TGTGCCAGTAGCACTAGCGGGGGCCTTGAGCAGTTCTTC
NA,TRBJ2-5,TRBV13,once,CASSFPGNLETQYF,TGTGCCAGCAGCTTTCCAGGGAACCTAGAGACCCAGTACTTC
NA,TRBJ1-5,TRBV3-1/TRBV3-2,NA,CASSQAAARDQPQHF,TGTGCCAGCAGCCAAGCTGCAGCCAGAGATCAGCCCCAGCATTTT
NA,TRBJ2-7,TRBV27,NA,CASAAGQLYEQYF,TGTGCCAGCGCCGCGGGACAATTATACGAGCAGTACTTC
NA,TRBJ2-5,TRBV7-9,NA,CASSSPAQGYQETQYF,TGTGCCAGCAGCTCCCCCGCGCAGGGCTACCAAGAGACCCAGTACTTC
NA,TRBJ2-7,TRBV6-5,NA,CASSPQGSSYEQYF,TGTGCCAGCAGTCCTCAGGGGAGCTCCTACGAGCAGTACTTC
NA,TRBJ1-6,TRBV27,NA,CASSLSVGVYNSPLHF,TGTGCCAGCAGTTTATCAGTCGGGGTTTATAATTCACCCCTCCACTTT
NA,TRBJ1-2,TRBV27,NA,CASSLYAFRSYTF,TGTGCCAGCAGTTTATATGCGTTCAGGAGCTACACCTTC
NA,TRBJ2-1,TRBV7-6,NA,CASSLEDATFHNEQFF,TGTGCCAGCAGCTTGGAAGACGCCACATTTCACAATGAGCAGTTCTTC
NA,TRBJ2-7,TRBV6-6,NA,CASSFRGPAGYYEQYF,TGTGCCAGCAGTTTTCGGGGGCCTGCGGGTTACTACGAGCAGTACTTC
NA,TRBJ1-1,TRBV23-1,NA,CASSQIPPAGTEAFF,TGCGCCAGCAGTCAAATTCCCCCGGCAGGAACTGAAGCTTTCTTT
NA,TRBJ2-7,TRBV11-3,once,CASSLVVGELYF,TGTGCCAGCAGCTTAGTGGTGGGGGAGTTGTACTTC
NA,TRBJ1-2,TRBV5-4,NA,CASSRLSNYGYTF,TGTGCCAGCAGCCGGCTTTCTAACTATGGCTACACCTTC
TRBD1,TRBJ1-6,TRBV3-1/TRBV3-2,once,CASSQVSGTGVSNSPLHF,TGTGCCAGCAGCCAAGTTTCCGGGACAGGGGTTTCGAATTCACCCCTCCACTTT
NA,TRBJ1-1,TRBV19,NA,CASSIRAGTLNTEAFF,TGTGCCAGTAGTATTAGGGCAGGAACCTTGAACACTGAAGCTTTCTTT
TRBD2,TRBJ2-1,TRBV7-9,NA,CASSYRFPGTRIGEQFF,TGTGCCAGCAGCTACCGGTTCCCCGGGACTAGGATAGGTGAGCAGTTCTTC
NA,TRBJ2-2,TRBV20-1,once,CSASALRPGELFF,TGCAGTGCTAGTGCCCTTAGGCCCGGGGAGCTGTTTTTT
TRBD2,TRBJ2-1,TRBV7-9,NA,CASRRLAGGSSYNEQFF,TGTGCCAGCAGAAGACTAGCGGGGGGGAGCTCCTACAATGAGCAGTTCTTC
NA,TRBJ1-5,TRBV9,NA,CASSKGGGNQPQHF,TGTGCCAGCAGTAAGGGTGGTGGCAATCAGCCCCAGCATTTT
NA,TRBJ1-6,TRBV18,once,CASSLGEGPYNSPLHF,TGTGCCAGCTCCCTAGGGGAAGGCCCCTATAATTCACCCCTCCACTTT
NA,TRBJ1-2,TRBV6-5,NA,CATYNYGYTF,TGTGCCACATATAACTATGGCTACACCTTC
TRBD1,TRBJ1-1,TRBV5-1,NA,CASSFGTAMNTEAFF,TGCGCCAGCAGCTTTGGGACAGCCATGAACACTGAAGCTTTCTTT
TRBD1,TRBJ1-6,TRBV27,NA,CASTLTGAVSPLHF,TGTGCCAGCACCCTGACAGGGGCCGTTTCACCCCTCCACTTT
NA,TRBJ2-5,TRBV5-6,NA,CASSSSGVEETQYF,TGTGCCAGCAGCTCGTCAGGGGTTGAGGAGACCCAGTACTTC
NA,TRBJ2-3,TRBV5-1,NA,CASSTMDGSTDTQYF,TGCGCCAGCAGCACCATGGACGGGAGCACAGATACGCAGTATTTT
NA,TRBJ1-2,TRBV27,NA,CASTSPGRRGYTF,TGTGCCAGCACCTCCCCCGGGAGACGTGGCTACACCTTC
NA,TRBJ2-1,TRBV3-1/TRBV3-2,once,CASSQDRYNEQFF,TGTGCCAGCAGCCAAGATCGGTACAATGAGCAGTTCTTC
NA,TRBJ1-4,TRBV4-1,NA,CASSPRWPEKLFF,TGCGCCAGCAGCCCCCGGTGGCCTGAAAAACTGTTTTTT
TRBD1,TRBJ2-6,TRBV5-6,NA,CASSFPTGVSSGANVLTF,TGTGCCAGCAGCTTCCCGACAGGGGTAAGCTCTGGGGCCAACGTCCTGACTTTC
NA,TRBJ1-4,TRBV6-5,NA,CASSYSSGRNEKLFF,TGTGCCAGCAGTTACTCGTCGGGGCGCAATGAAAAACTGTTTTTT
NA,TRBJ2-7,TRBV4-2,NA,CASSQDLGPYEQYF,TGTGCCAGCAGCCAAGATTTAGGCCCATACGAGCAGTACTTC
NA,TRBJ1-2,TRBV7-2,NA,CASSLDGLRGYTF,TGTGCCAGCAGCTTAGACGGACTCCGGGGCTACACCTTC
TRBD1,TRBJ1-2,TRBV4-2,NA,CASSNNRGRDYGYTF,TGTGCCAGCAGCAACAACAGGGGGCGCGACTATGGCTACACCTTC
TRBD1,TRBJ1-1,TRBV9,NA,CASSTRQGMTEAFF,TGTGCCAGCAGCACCCGACAGGGTATGACTGAAGCTTTCTTT
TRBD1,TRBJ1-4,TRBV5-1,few,CASSVGTAASEKLFF,TGCGCCAGCAGCGTCGGGACAGCGGCCTCCGAAAAACTGTTTTTT
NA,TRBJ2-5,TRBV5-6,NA,CASSFTGRQETQYF,TGTGCCAGCAGTTTTACAGGGCGACAAGAGACCCAGTACTTC
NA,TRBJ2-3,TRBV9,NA,CASNRVGMGGDTQYF,TGTGCCAGCAACAGAGTAGGAATGGGGGGAGATACGCAGTATTTT
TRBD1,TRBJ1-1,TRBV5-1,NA,CASSSGGAKNTEAFF,TGCGCCAGCAGCTCAGGGGGCGCCAAGAACACTGAAGCTTTCTTT
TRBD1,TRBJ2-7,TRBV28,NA,CASSTSQGAQYEQYF,TGTGCCAGCAGCACCTCACAGGGGGCGCAATACGAGCAGTACTTC
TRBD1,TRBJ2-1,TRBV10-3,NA,CAISDTRDRSNEQFF,TGTGCCATCAGTGACACCCGGGACAGGTCTAATGAGCAGTTCTTC
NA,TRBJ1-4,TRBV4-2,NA,CASSQSWGGRGEKLFF,TGTGCCAGCAGCCAAAGCTGGGGAGGGAGAGGCGAAAAACTGTTTTTT
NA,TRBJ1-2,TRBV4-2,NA,CASSQGVTEALYGYTF,TGTGCCAGCAGCCAAGGGGTGACAGAGGCCCTCTACGGCTACACCTTC
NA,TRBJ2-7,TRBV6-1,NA,CASSDWTSSEQYF,TGTGCCAGCAGTGATTGGACATCTTCCGAGCAGTACTTC
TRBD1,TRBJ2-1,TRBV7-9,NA,CASRPVSRTGRNNEQFF,TGTGCCAGCAGGCCTGTGTCCCGGACAGGGAGGAACAATGAGCAGTTCTTC
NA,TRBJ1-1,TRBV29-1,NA,CSVGRMNTEAFF,TGCAGCGTTGGCAGGATGAACACTGAAGCTTTCTTT
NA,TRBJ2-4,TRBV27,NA,CASKLVRGGKNIQYF,TGTGCCAGCAAGTTGGTGAGGGGGGGCAAAAACATTCAGTACTTC
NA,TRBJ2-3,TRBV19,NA,CASSISRGTDTQYF,TGTGCCAGTAGTATATCGCGGGGAACAGATACGCAGTATTTT
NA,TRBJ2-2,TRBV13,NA,CASSFRDANTGELFF,TGTGCCAGCAGCTTTCGAGATGCGAACACCGGGGAGCTGTTTTTT
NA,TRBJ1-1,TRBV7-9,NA,CASTVKSEAFF,TGTGCCAGCACCGTGAAGTCTGAAGCTTTCTTT
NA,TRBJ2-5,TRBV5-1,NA,CASSSTPTGETQYF,TGCGCCAGCAGCTCAACACCCACCGGGGAGACCCAGTACTTC
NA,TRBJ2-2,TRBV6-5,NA,CASTLPQTGELFF,TGTGCCAGCACCCTCCCCCAGACCGGGGAGCTGTTTTTT
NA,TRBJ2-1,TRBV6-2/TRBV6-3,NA,CASSRSLGGSYEQFF,TGTGCCAGCAGCAGATCCCTGGGGGGCTCGTATGAGCAGTTCTTC
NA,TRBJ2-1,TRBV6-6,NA,CASSPRSNEQFF,TGTGCCAGCAGCCCAAGAAGTAATGAGCAGTTCTTC
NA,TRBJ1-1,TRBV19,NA,CASSMGGGGLNTEAFF,TGTGCCAGTAGTATGGGGGGGGGCGGATTGAACACTGAAGCTTTCTTT
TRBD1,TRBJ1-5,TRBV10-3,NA,CAISEWGPTGGGNQPQHF,TGTGCCATCAGTGAGTGGGGTCCAACAGGGGGTGGCAATCAGCCCCAGCATTTT
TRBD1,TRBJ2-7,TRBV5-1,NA,CASSSDRVGRDEQYF,TGCGCCAGCAGCTCCGACAGGGTGGGTCGAGACGAGCAGTACTTC
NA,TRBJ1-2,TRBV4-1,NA,CASSQDRGVGGYTF,TGCGCCAGCAGCCAAGATCGGGGGGTAGGGGGCTACACCTTC
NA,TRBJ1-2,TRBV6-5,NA,CASSRQSGYTF,TGTGCCAGCAGCCGGCAGTCAGGCTACACCTTC